The 24 T cell receptor beta chains presented below share a single source sample, sequenced in a study of blood T cell repertoires in COVID-19. Clones were read by immunoSEQ multiplex PCR, and TCRdb kept only the in-frame ones, dropping some. Of tens of thousands of clones detected, around 85% appear once; the ten largest clones hold about 4.6%. The specimen sequenced was peripheral blood. These receptors all stem from a man older than 75 with acute or convalescent COVID-19.

This clone turned up a few times. The chain couples TRBV6-5 to TRBJ2-7, with 7 bases fitting TRBD1. The CDR3 loop spans 16 amino acids. The V and J ends lost 6 bases and 5 bases, in that order; junction bases with no gene match: 16. CDR1 and CDR2 from the germline V gene are MNHEY and SVGAGI. CDR3 nucleotide sequence: TGTGCCAGCAGATACAGCTCGACAGGGACCATCAACGAGCAGTACTTC. This translates into CASRYSSTGTINEQYF.

The gene calls are TRBV27 and TRBJ2-3; TRBD2 matches at 11 bases. Looked up from germline, CDR1 is MNHEY and CDR2 is SMNVEV (reference sequence). J lost 8 bases, V lost 6 bases, and 16 bases had no gene match. The length of the CDR3 is 17 residues. CDR3 nucleotides: TGTGCCAGCAGGTCCGTGGGTAGCGGGGGGGGCGGAGCTACGCAGTATTTT. It specifies CASRSVGSGGGGATQYF.

This rearrangement joins TRBV7-3 to TRBJ1-1, with TRBD1 matching over 7 bases. After removal of 3 bases from V and 4 bases from J, the junction contained 2 bases not matched to a gene. This CDR3 region has 13 residues. Germline V gene sequence: CDR1 SGHTA, CDR2 FQGTGA. The DNA for the CDR3 is TGTGCCAGCAGCTTCCAGGGGGGCACTGAAGCTTTCTTT. It encodes CASSFQGGTEAFF.

CDR3 in amino acids: CASSVDLAGGNTGELFF. In DNA form, the CDR3 reads TGTGCCAGCAGCGTAGATCTAGCGGGGGGCAACACCGGGGAGCTGTTTTTT. The chain joins TRBV9 to TRBJ2-2, with 11 bases lining up with TRBD2. This CDR3 contains 17 residues. With V trimmed by 0 bases and J by 2 bases, 3 bases remained unmatched. CDR1 SGDLS and CDR2 YYNGEE come from the germline V gene.

This clone came up once. The chain is built from TRBV6-2 or TRBV6-3 and TRBJ2-1; possible D gene TRBD2, 7 bases. Trimming pared 6 bases from V and 4 bases from J, leaving 28 bases between. The CDR3 sequence is 19 residues long. Germline CDR1 MNHEY, CDR2 SVGEGT. The CDR3 sequence is CASSRQGGVTGTLYNEQFF. The CDR3 DNA sequence: TGTGCCAGCAGCCGGCAAGGGGGGGTAACCGGGACACTTTACAATGAGCAGTTCTTC.

The chain employs TRBV30 and TRBJ1-3; D is ambiguous. This CDR3 spans 12 amino acids. The V end lost 4 bases, the J end lost 5 bases, and 9 bases lay between the germline ends. Germline assignment: CDR1 GTSNPN and CDR2 SVGIG (reference sequence). The CDR3 DNA sequence: TGTGCCTGGAACAAAAATCGAAACACCATATATTTT. This gives the protein CAWNKNRNTIYF.

The chain employs TRBV18 and TRBJ2-5; 15 bases line up with TRBD2. The germline V gene encodes CDR1 KGHSH and CDR2 LQKENI. The V segment lost 1 base and the J segment 1 base; nucleotides outside the gene matches: 1. The CDR3 runs 17 residues. The CDR3 protein is CASSPRGLAGGQETQYF. The DNA for the CDR3 is TGTGCCAGCTCACCACGGGGACTAGCGGGGGGCCAAGAGACCCAGTACTTC.

This clone was seen just once. This chain uses TRBV12-5 with TRBJ2-3, with 10 bases lining up with TRBD1. The length of the CDR3 is 17 residues. Germline V CDR1 and CDR2: LGHNT, FRNRAP. The V gene end was trimmed by 1 base and the J gene end by 3 bases; junction bases not matched to a gene: 7. The CDR3 region has the DNA TGTGCTAGTGGTTTGGGTTCCGGGACAGGGGTTACAGATACGCAGTATTTT. Translated, it gives CASGLGSGTGVTDTQYF.

With respect to this clone: The junction shows a germline mismatch at one end, possibly a read error. The rearrangement joins TRBV10-3 to TRBJ2-7, with 11 bases that match TRBD1. CDR3 length equals 15 residues. Germline lookup yields CDR1 ENHRY and CDR2 SYGVKD. The CDR3 sequence: CAISERDRGWTSIHF. CDR3 coding DNA: TGTGCCATCAGTGAGAGGGACAGGGGGTGGACGAGCATCCACTTC.

This clone turned up a few times. The chain couples TRBV11-2 to TRBJ2-5; a weak D match, TRBD1 (5 bases). V was cut by 5 bases and J by 5 bases, with 15 bases left in between. This CDR3 comprises 14 residues. Germline V CDR1 and CDR2: SGHAT, FQNNGV. The CDR3 region is CASSQGGPPETQYF. The CDR3 region has the DNA TGTGCCAGCAGCCAGGGCGGACCTCCGGAGACCCAGTACTTC.

This chain connects TRBV19 to TRBJ2-3, with TRBD2 matching over 8 bases. The junction had 1 base not matched to a gene; V was cut back by 5 bases and J by 0 bases. The CDR3 runs 14 residues. Germline loops: CDR1 LNHDA, CDR2 SQIVND (reference sequence). CDR3 sequence: CASSGLASTDTQYF. CDR3 coding DNA: TGTGCCAGTAGTGGACTAGCTAGCACAGATACGCAGTATTTT. Together with reference TRBV19 and TRBJ2-3, the CDR3 gives the full variable domain: DGGITQSPKYLFRKEGQNVTLSCEQNLNHDAMYWYRQDPGQGLRLIYYSQIVNDFQKGDIAEGYSVSREKKESFPLTVTSAQKNPTAFYLCASSGLASTDTQYFGPGTRLTVL.

The chain links TRBV6-5 to TRBJ2-2; TRBD2 agrees at 9 bases. The CDR3 spans 16 residues. Per the germline V gene, CDR1 is MNHEY and CDR2 is SVGAGI. J was trimmed by 5 bases and V by 2 bases; bases with no gene match: 6. This chain's CDR3 is CASSYETSGYTGELFF. CDR3 sequence (DNA): TGTGCCAGCAGTTACGAAACTAGCGGGTATACCGGGGAGCTGTTTTTT.

V gene TRBV28 combines with J gene TRBJ1-5, with D tentatively TRBD1 (6 bases). Trimming stripped 5 bases from V and 4 bases from J, with 12 bases between. The CDR3 is 14 amino acids. From germline, CDR1 is MDHEN and CDR2 SYDVKM. CDR3 sequence reads: CASSLTGVNQPQHF. Here the CDR3 DNA reads TGTGCCAGCAGTCTGACAGGAGTTAATCAGCCCCAGCATTTT.

This clone has just one count. This chain joins TRBV5-6 and TRBJ2-3, with D perhaps matching TRBD1 (6 bases). Between the trimmed V and J ends, which lost 2 bases and 1 base, there was a span of 17 bases. Per the germline V gene, CDR1 is SGHDT and CDR2 is YYEEEE. The CDR3 consists of 17 residues. The CDR3 DNA reads TGTGCCAGCAGCTTCTTAGGGGTACAGGGTCGCACAGATACGCAGTATTTT. Residues: CASSFLGVQGRTDTQYF.

The chain employs TRBV12-3 or TRBV12-4 and TRBJ2-5; TRBD1 matches 10 bases. The V and J ends lost 6 bases and 4 bases, in that order; junction bases with no gene match: 2. CDR3 length: 13 residues. The DNA for the CDR3 is TGTGCCAGCAGGACAGGGGGCCCAGAGACCCAGTACTTC. This codes for CASRTGGPETQYF.

The CDR3 protein is CASSPGTGNEKLFF. The CDR3 nucleotides are TGTGCCAGCAGTCCCGGGACAGGGAATGAAAAACTGTTTTTT. This rearrangement joins TRBV3-1 (or the pseudogene TRBV3-2) to TRBJ1-4; 9 nucleotides agree with TRBD1. With 6 bases clipped from V and 5 bases from J, the junction kept 4 bases outside the gene matches. CDR1 and CDR2 from the germline V gene are LGHDT and YNNKEL (reference sequence). The CDR3 consists of 14 residues.

The gene calls are TRBV24-1 and TRBJ2-7, with no clear D. Trimming shortened V by 5 bases and J by 1 base, and 5 bases separated the two germline ends. CDR3 size: 12 residues. The germline V gene has CDR1 KGHDR and CDR2 SFDVKD. The CDR3 nucleotides are TGTGCCACCAGTGGCGGTTCCTACGAGCAGTACTTC. Translating it yields CATSGGSYEQYF.

In DNA form, the CDR3 reads TGTGCCATCAGTGGGGCAGGTGGGCCCGACGAGCAGTACTTC. It yields the protein CAISGAGGPDEQYF. The chain joins TRBV10-3 to TRBJ2-7; D unclear. The CDR3 has 14 residues. V was clipped by 4 bases and J by 5 bases, with 15 bases between them. Germline V gene lookup returns CDR1 ENHRY and CDR2 SYGVKD.

The genes are TRBV9 and TRBJ1-4, with D possibly TRBD1 on 6 matching bases. Germline V gene sequence: CDR1 SGDLS, CDR2 YYNGEE. The V end was cut by 3 bases, the J end by 6 bases, with 15 bases between. CDR3 length: 15 residues. This CDR3 is CASSERGNNDEKLFF. The CDR3 DNA is TGTGCCAGCAGCGAGAGGGGGAACAATGATGAAAAACTGTTTTTT.

The CDR3 sequence is CASSPPRQGPNQPQHF. Here the CDR3 DNA reads TGTGCCAGCAGTCCGCCTCGGCAGGGTCCCAATCAGCCCCAGCATTTT. V usage is TRBV28 and J usage is TRBJ1-5, with D possibly matching TRBD1 (5 bases). CDR1 MDHEN and CDR2 SYDVKM come from the germline V gene. Trimming took off 5 bases at V and 3 bases at J, with 17 bases between the two ends. The CDR3 runs to 16 residues.

This chain joins TRBV5-1 and TRBJ1-2; D is ambiguous. The length of the CDR3 is 14 residues. Per germline, CDR1 SGHRS and CDR2 YFSETQ. Trimming took 0 bases from V and 4 from J, leaving 10 bases between them. Here the CDR3 DNA reads TGCGCCAGCAGCTTGGCGGAGTTGGGCTATGGCTACACCTTC. Translating it yields CASSLAELGYGYTF. Full variable domain (rest looked up from reference TRBV5-1 and TRBJ1-2): KAGVTQTPRYLIKTRGQQVTLSCSPISGHRSVSWYQQTPGQGLQFLFEYFSETQRNKGNFPGRFSGRQFSNSRSEMNVSTLELGDSALYLCASSLAELGYGYTFGSGTRLTVV.

The V gene is TRBV6-2 or TRBV6-3, the J gene TRBJ1-2; maybe TRBD1 (6 bases). The CDR3 contains 14 residues. With 4 bases removed from V and 4 bases from J, the gap between germline ends came to 13 bases. From germline, CDR1 is MNHEY and CDR2 SVGEGT. In DNA form, the CDR3 reads TGTGCCAGCAGTTCCACCGACAGGCTCTATGGCTACACCTTC. Translating gives CASSSTDRLYGYTF.

The chain links TRBV4-3 to TRBJ2-3, with 10 bases lining up with TRBD1. CDR1 and CDR2 (germline): LGHNA, YSLEER. The CDR3 is 15 amino acids. V gave up 5 bases and J gave up 4 bases; unmatched junction bases: 6. The CDR3 nucleotides read TGCGCCAGCAGCATCGGACAGGGGGGGGCAGATACGCAGTATTTT. Its protein is CASSIGQGGADTQYF.

The chain combines TRBV4-3 with TRBJ2-2; tentative D call: TRBD2 (7 bases). CDR1 and CDR2 from the germline V gene are LGHNA and YSLEER. There are 19 residues in the CDR3. V lost 2 bases and J 4 bases, leaving 23 bases between the germline ends. The CDR3 loop reads CASSQFSHPGEGGTGELFF. The CDR3 bases are TGCGCCAGCAGCCAATTCTCTCACCCAGGGGAGGGGGGCACCGGGGAGCTGTTTTTT.